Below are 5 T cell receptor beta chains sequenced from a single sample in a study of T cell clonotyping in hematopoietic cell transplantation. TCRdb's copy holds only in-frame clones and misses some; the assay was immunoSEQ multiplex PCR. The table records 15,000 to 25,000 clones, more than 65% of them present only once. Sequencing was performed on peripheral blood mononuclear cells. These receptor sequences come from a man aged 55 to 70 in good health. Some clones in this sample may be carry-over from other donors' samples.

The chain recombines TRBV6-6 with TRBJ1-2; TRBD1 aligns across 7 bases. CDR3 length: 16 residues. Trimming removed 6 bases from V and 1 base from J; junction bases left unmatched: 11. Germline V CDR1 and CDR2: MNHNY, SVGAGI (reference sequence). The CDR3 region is CASRPEGGGFNYGYTF. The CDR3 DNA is TGTGCCAGCAGACCCGAGGGAGGGGGCTTTAACTATGGCTACACCTTC.

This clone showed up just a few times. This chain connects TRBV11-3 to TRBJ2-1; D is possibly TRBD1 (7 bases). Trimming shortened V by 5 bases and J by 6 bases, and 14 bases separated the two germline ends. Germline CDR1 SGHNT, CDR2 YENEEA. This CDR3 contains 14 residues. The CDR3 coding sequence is TGTGCCAGCAGCCGGGGGACAGATTTCAATGAGCAGTTCTTC. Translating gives CASSRGTDFNEQFF.

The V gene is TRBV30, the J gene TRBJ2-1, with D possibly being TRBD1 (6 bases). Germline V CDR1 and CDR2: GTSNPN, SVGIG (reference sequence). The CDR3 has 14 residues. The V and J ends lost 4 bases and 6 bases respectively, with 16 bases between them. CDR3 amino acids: CAWMTGHISNEQFF. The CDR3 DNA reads TGTGCCTGGATGACAGGTCACATATCCAATGAGCAGTTCTTC.

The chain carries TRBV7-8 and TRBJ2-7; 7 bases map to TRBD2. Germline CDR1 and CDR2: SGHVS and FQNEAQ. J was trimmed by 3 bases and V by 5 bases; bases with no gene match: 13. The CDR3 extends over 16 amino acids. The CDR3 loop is CASSPREGRGGYEQYF. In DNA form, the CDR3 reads TGTGCCAGCAGCCCTAGGGAGGGACGGGGAGGCTACGAGCAGTACTTC.

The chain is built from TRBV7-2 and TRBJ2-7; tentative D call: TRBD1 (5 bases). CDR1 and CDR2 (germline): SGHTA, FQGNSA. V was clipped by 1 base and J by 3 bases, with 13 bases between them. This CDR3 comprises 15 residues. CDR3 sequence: CASSLVGDSNYEQYF. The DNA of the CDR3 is TGTGCCAGCAGCTTAGTGGGTGACAGTAACTACGAGCAGTACTTC.